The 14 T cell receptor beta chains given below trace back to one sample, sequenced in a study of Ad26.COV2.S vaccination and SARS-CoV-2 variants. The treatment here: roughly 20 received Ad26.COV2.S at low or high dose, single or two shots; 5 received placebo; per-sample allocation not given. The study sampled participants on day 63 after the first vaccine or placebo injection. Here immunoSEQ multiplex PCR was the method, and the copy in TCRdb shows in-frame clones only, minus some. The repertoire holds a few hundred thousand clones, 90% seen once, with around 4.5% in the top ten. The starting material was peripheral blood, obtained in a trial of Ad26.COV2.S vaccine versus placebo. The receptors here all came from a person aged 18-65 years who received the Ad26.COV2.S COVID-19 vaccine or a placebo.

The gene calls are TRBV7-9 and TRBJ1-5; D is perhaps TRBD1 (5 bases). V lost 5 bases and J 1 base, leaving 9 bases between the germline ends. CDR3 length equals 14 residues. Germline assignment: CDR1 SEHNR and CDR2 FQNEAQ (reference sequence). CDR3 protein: CASSGGTSNQPQHF. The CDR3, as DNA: TGTGCCAGCAGCGGAGGGACCAGCAATCAGCCCCAGCATTTT.

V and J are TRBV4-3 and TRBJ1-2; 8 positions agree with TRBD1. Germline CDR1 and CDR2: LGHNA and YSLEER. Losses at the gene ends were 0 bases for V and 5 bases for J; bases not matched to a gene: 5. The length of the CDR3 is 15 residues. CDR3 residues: CASSQEARGQYGYTF. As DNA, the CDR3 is TGCGCCAGCAGCCAAGAGGCCAGGGGGCAATATGGCTACACCTTC.

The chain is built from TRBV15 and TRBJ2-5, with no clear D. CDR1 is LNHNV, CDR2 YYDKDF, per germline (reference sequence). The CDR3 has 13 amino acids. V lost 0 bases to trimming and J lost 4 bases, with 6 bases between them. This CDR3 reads CATSRDIGETQYF. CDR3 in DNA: TGTGCCACCAGCAGAGATATAGGAGAGACCCAGTACTTC. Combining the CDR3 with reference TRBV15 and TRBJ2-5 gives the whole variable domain DAMVIQNPRYQVTQFGKPVTLSCSQTLNHNVMYWYQQKSSQAPKLLFHYYDKDFNNEADTPDNFQSRRPNTSFCFLDIRSPGLGDTAMYLCATSRDIGETQYFGPGTRLLVL.

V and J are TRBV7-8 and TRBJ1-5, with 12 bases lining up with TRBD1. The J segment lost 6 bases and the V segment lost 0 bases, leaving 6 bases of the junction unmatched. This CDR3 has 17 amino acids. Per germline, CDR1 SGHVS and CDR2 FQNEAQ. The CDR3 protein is CASSLAGGQGAAQPQHF. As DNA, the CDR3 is TGTGCCAGCAGCTTAGCGGGGGGACAGGGGGCGGCTCAGCCCCAGCATTTT.

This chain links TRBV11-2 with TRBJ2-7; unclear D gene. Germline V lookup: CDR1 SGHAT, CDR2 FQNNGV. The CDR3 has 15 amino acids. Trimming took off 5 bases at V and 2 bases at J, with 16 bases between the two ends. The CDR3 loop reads CASSPPEYRTYEQYF. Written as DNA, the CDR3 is TGTGCCAGCAGCCCCCCGGAATACCGTACCTACGAGCAGTACTTC.

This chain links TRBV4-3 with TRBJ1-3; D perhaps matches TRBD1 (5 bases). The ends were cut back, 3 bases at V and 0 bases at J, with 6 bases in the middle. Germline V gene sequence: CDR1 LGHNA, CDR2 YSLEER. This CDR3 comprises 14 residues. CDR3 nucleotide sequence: TGCGCCAGCAGCCATGACAGCTCTGGAAACACCATATATTTT. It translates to CASSHDSSGNTIYF.

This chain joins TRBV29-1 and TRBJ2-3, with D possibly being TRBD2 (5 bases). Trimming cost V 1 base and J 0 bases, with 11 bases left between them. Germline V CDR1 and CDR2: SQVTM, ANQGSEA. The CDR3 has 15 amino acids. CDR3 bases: TGCAGCGTTGAAGCGACGGGAACTAGCACAGATACGCAGTATTTT. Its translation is CSVEATGTSTDTQYF.

CDR3 in DNA: TGTGCCAGCAGCTCCGGGACATCGATCGTCTACGAGCAGTACTTC. Its translation: CASSSGTSIVYEQYF. The V gene is TRBV7-9, the J gene TRBJ2-7, with D maybe TRBD1 (6 bases). The CDR3 length is 15 residues. Germline-derived CDR1 and CDR2 are SEHNR and FQNEAQ (reference sequence). The V and J ends lost 4 bases and 3 bases respectively, with 16 bases between them.

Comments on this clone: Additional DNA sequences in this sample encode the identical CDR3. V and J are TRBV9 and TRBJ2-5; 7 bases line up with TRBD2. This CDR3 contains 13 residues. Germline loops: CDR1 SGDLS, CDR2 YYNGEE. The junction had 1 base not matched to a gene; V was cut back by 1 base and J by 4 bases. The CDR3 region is CASSVTGGETQYF. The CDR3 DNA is TGTGCCAGCAGCGTAACGGGAGGAGAGACCCAGTACTTC.

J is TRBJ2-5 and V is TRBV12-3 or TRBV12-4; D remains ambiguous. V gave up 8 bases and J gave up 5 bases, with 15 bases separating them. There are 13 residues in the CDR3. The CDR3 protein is CASQVSGSETQYF. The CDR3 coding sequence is TGTGCCAGCCAAGTGAGTGGTTCTGAGACCCAGTACTTC.

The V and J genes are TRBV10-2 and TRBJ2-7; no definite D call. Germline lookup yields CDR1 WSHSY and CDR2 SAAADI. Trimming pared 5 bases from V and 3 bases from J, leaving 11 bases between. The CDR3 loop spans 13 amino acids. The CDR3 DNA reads TGCGCCAGCAGTATCACGGTTCTCTACGAGCAGTACTTC. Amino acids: CASSITVLYEQYF.

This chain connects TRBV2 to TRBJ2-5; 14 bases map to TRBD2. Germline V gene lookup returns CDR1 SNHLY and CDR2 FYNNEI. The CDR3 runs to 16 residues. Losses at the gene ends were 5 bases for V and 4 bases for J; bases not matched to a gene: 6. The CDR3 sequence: CASSQGTSGRGETQYF. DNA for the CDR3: TGTGCCAGCAGTCAAGGGACTAGCGGGAGAGGAGAGACCCAGTACTTC.

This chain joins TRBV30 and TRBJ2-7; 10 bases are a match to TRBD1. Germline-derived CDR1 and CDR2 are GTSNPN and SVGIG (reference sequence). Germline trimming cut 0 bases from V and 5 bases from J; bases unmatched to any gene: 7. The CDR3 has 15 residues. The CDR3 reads CAWSVLGTGVDEQYF. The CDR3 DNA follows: TGTGCCTGGAGTGTACTGGGGACAGGGGTCGACGAGCAGTACTTC.

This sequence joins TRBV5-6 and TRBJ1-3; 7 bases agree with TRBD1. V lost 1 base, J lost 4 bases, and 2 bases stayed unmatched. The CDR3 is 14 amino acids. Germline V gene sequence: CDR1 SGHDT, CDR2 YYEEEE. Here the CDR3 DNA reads TGTGCCAGCAGCTTGACAGGGGCCGGAAACACCATATATTTT. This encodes CASSLTGAGNTIYF.